A selection of T cell receptor beta chains follows, all from one sample in a study of blood T cell repertoires in COVID-19. Generated by immunoSEQ multiplex PCR, the TCRdb table keeps only in-frame clones and is missing some. The sample carries around 500,000 clones, around 89% recorded once. The sample was PBMCs or T cells enriched from blood (not recorded which). The receptors come from a woman aged 40 to 50 who had recovered from COVID-19. The CDR3 runs from the conserved cysteine through the conserved F or W. Each record gives: clone size, J gene, V gene, D gene, CDR3 DNA, CDR3 protein. The D gene is left open where the match is weak. Clone size, where shown, is once, few, many, or a class for clones that have expanded.

size: few; J: TRBJ1-2; V: TRBV30; D: .; DNA: TGTGCCTGGAGGGAGAGGGGGTCTACCTATGGCTACACCTTC; CDR3: CAWRERGSTYGYTF
size: .; J: TRBJ1-5; V: TRBV27; D: TRBD1; DNA: TGTGCCAGCAGTTCGGGACAGGGACTTCAGCCCCAGCATTTT; CDR3: CASSSGQGLQPQHF
size: .; J: TRBJ2-5; V: TRBV7-2; D: TRBD2; DNA: TGTGCCAGCAGCTTAGCCGGTCTAGCGGGGGAGACCCAGTACTTC; CDR3: CASSLAGLAGETQYF
size: .; J: TRBJ2-5; V: TRBV2; D: .; DNA: TGTGCCAGCAGTGAATTAATCCTACAAGAGACCCAGTACTTC; CDR3: CASSELILQETQYF
size: .; J: TRBJ2-1; V: TRBV2; D: .; DNA: TGTGCCAGCATTCTCTGGGGCTCGGTGTACAATGAGCAGTTCTTC; CDR3: CASILWGSVYNEQFF
size: .; J: TRBJ2-5; V: TRBV10-2; D: .; DNA: TGCGCCAGCAGGGGGCTAGAGACCCAGTACTTC; CDR3: CASRGLETQYF
size: .; J: TRBJ2-1; V: TRBV20-1; D: .; DNA: TGCAGTGCTAGTGGCCTACTAGAAGCCTACAATGAGCAGTTCTTC; CDR3: CSASGLLEAYNEQFF
size: .; J: TRBJ1-5; V: TRBV6-1; D: .; DNA: TGTGCCAGCAGTGAAAGGGTTCGGGGAAGCAATCAGCCCCAGCATTTT; CDR3: CASSERVRGSNQPQHF
size: .; J: TRBJ1-4; V: TRBV30; D: TRBD1; DNA: TGTGCCTGGAGTGTACAGGGGGCCTTTGAGGAAAAACTGTTTTTT; CDR3: CAWSVQGAFEEKLFF
size: .; J: TRBJ2-5; V: TRBV7-9; D: TRBD2; DNA: TGTGCCAGCAGCTTAACTAGCGGGCAAGAGACCCAGTACTTC; CDR3: CASSLTSGQETQYF
size: .; J: TRBJ2-7; V: TRBV7-9; D: .; DNA: TGTGCCAGCAGCTTGGACAAACCCTACGAGCAGTACTTC; CDR3: CASSLDKPYEQYF
size: .; J: TRBJ2-5; V: TRBV6-5; D: .; DNA: TGTGCCAGCAGTTACTCGTCCTACCAAGAGACCCAGTACTTC; CDR3: CASSYSSYQETQYF
size: .; J: TRBJ2-7; V: TRBV7-9; D: .; DNA: TGTGCCAGCAGCTCCACCCTGACTCAAACCTACGAGCAGTACTTC; CDR3: CASSSTLTQTYEQYF
size: once; J: TRBJ1-2; V: TRBV29-1; D: TRBD1; DNA: TGCAGCGTCGATCAGGGGGCTCGGGGCTACACCTTC; CDR3: CSVDQGARGYTF
size: .; J: TRBJ2-1; V: TRBV5-5; D: TRBD1; DNA: TGTGCCAGCAGCCGAAGACGCGGACAGGCCTACAATGAGCAGTTCTTC; CDR3: CASSRRRGQAYNEQFF